This entry is about one TCR beta chain. Its matching antigen is unknown. The data belong to a study of CD4+ T cells in melanoma. Study outcomes and limitations: A reported correlation linked neoantigen-specific CD4+ T cells to CD8+, macrophage and B cell function. Diverse differentiation states were reported for melanoma neoantigen-specific CD4+ T cells.

This CDR3 has 14 residues. Germline V gene data show CDR1 as KGHSH and CDR2 as LQKENI. J lost 8 bases, V lost 3 bases, and 5 bases had no gene match. Assay: immunoSEQ multiplex PCR; the TCRdb copy retains only in-frame clones and omits some. The table shows 20,000 to 25,000 clones, with roughly four fifths occurring only once. The sample taken for sequencing was cells from a culture (not recorded whether cultured in vitro). The receptor was isolated from a human donor with melanoma. The chain joins TRBV18 to TRBJ1-4; 8 nucleotides agree with TRBD1. The CDR3 coding sequence is TGTGCCAGCTCACCCGGGACAGGTCCCGAAAAACTGTTTTTT. Amino acids: CASSPGTGPEKLFF.